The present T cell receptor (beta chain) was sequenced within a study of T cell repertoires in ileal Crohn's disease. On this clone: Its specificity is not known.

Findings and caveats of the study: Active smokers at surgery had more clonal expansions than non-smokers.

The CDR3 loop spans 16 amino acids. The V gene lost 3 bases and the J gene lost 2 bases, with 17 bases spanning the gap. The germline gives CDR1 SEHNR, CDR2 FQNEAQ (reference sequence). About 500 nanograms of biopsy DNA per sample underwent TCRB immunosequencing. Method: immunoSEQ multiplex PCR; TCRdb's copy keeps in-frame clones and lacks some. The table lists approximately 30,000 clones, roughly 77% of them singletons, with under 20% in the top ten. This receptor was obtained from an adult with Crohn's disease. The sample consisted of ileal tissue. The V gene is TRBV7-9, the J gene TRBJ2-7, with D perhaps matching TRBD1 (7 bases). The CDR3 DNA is TGTGCCAGCAGCTTCACCCAGGGGGGCAGCACCTACGAGCAGTACTTC. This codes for CASSFTQGGSTYEQYF.